This T cell receptor (beta chain) was documented in a study of Graves' ophthalmopathy and Graves' hyperthyroidism. In the study overall: Peripheral blood was gathered at first diagnosis, ahead of any treatment whatsoever. Points from the study as a whole: A majority of expanded thyroid clonotypes exceeding 0.001 frequency were likewise present in blood.

For donors with ophthalmopathy, the disease showed moderate-to-severe activity, reached CAS ≥3 and NOSPECS ≥4, and had lasted under 3 months. Diagnoses were established from clinical symptoms, serum thyroxine, TRAb, thyroid ultrasound and orbital computed tomography. Amplifying from RNA transcripts, the study obtained TCR beta CDR3 regions. HTBI primers were employed in first-round RT-PCR, then a second-round multiplex PCR followed. MiXCR was run by TCRdb on the multiplex PCR reads, yielding one entry per CDR3 protein. The profile shows fewer than 600,000 distinct CDR3 sequences, around an eighth of them singletons. This clonotype has ten or more counts. The antigen remains undetermined. The CDR3 has 13 residues. The germline V gene has CDR1 DFQATT and CDR2 SNEGSKA (reference sequence).

This sequence was found in a woman aged 25 to 39 with Graves' ophthalmopathy. Sequencing was done on a sample of blood. The chain combines TRBV20-1 with TRBJ1-3, with D hard to call. CDR3: CGMDLSSGNTIYF. DNA of the CDR3: TGCGGGATGGATCTTTCCTCTGGAAACACCATATATTTT.